This T cell receptor (beta chain) was sequenced for a study of metastatic and nonmetastatic thyroid tumors. Authors' data handling: For papillary thyroid cancer, a distant-metastasis classifier was constructed from CDR3 differences observed across clinicopathological groups. With MiXCR, TCRdb called clones anew from the PCR reads. These V and J calls derive from TCRdb rather than the authors' analysis. This table holds roughly 30,000 clones, approximately 17% found once. Patients underwent thyroid surgery, and none had received any treatment before it. The CDR3 consists of 14 residues. V shed 4 bases and J shed 9 bases, with 18 bases lying between them. The V gene's germline CDR1 is KGHDR and CDR2 SFDVKD.

The sequence was collected from a female donor with papillary thyroid cancer or a benign thyroid nodule (not recorded which). Some clones in this sample may be carry-over from other donors' samples. Material for sequencing was blood. The chain has TRBV24-1 and TRBJ2-7, with D possibly being TRBD1 or TRBD2 (5 bases each). As DNA, the CDR3 is TGTGCCACCAGTGAAAGAACGGCCATTGGGGGGCAGTACTTC. It encodes CATSERTAIGGQYF.